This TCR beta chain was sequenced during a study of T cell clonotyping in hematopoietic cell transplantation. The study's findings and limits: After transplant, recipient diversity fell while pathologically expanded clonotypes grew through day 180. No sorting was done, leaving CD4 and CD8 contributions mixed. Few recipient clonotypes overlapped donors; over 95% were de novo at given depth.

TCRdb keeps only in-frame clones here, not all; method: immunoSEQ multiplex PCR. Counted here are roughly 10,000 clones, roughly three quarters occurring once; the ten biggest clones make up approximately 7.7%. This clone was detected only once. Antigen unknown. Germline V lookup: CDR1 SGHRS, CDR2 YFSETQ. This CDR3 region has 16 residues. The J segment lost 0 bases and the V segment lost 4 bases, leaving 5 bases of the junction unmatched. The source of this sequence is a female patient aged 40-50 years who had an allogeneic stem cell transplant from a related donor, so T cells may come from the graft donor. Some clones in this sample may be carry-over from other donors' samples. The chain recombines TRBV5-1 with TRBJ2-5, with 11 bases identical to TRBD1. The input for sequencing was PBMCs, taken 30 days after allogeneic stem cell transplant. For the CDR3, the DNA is TGCGCCAGCAGCGGGGGGACAGGGGGGTACCAAGAGACCCAGTACTTC. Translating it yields CASSGGTGGYQETQYF.